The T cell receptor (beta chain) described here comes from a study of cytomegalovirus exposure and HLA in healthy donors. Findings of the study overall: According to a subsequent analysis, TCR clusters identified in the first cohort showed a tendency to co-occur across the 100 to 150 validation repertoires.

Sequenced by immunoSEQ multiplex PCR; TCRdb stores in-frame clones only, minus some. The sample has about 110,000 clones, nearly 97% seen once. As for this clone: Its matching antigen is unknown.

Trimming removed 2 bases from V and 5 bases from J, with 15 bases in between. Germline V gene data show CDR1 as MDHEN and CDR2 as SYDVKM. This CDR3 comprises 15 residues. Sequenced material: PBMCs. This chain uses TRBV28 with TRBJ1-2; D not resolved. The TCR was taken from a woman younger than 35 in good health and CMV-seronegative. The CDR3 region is CASSLRRQLNYGYTF. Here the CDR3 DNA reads TGTGCCAGCAGTTTAAGGCGGCAGTTAAATTATGGCTACACCTTC.